The source of this T cell receptor beta chain is a study of blood T cell repertoires in COVID-19. The CDR3 consists of 13 residues. Germline V gene sequence: CDR1 LNHNV, CDR2 YYDKDF (reference sequence). Trimming took 4 bases from V and 5 from J; bases not matched to a gene: 3. Profiled with immunoSEQ multiplex PCR; TCRdb holds only in-frame clones, not every one. The repertoire holds roughly 170,000 clones, with roughly 89% as singletons. The specimen was peripheral blood. V is TRBV15 and J is TRBJ2-5; 8 nucleotides agree with TRBD1. The sequence derives from an older woman with COVID-19, enrolled during active disease. For the CDR3, the DNA is TGTGCCACCAGCACCCGACAGGGGGAGACCCAGTACTTC. Its translation: CATSTRQGETQYF.